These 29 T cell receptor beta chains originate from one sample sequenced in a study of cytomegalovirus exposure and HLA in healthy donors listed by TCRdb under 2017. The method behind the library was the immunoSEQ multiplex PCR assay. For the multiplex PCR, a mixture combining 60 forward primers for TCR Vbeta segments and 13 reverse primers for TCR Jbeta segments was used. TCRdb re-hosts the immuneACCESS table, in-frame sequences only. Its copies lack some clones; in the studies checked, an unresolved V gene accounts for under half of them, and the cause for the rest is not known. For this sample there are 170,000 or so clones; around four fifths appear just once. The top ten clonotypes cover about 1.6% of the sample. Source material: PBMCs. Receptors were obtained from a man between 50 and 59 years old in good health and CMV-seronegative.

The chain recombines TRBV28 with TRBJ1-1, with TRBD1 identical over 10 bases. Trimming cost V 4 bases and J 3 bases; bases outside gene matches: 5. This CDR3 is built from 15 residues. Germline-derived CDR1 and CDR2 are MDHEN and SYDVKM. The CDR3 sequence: CASSSPGTGDTEAFF. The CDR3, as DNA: TGTGCCAGCAGTTCCCCCGGGACAGGGGACACTGAAGCTTTCTTT. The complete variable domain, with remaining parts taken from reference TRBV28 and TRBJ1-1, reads DVKVTQSSRYLVKRTGEKVFLECVQDMDHENMFWYRQDPGLGLRLIYFSYDVKMKEKGDIPEGYSVSREKKERFSLILESASTNQTSMYLCASSSPGTGDTEAFFGQGTRLTVV.

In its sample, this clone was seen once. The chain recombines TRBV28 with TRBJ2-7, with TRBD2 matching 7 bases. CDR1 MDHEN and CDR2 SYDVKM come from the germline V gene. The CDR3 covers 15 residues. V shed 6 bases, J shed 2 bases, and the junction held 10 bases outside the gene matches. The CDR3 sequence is CASRWSGTPAYEQYF. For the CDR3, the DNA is TGTGCCAGCAGATGGAGCGGGACCCCTGCCTACGAGCAGTACTTC. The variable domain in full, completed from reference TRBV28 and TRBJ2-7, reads DVKVTQSSRYLVKRTGEKVFLECVQDMDHENMFWYRQDPGLGLRLIYFSYDVKMKEKGDIPEGYSVSREKKERFSLILESASTNQTSMYLCASRWSGTPAYEQYFGPGTRLTVT.

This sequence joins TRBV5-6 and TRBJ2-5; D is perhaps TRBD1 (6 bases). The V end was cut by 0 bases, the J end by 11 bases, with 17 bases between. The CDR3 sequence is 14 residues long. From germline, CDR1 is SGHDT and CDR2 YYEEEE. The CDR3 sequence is CASSLGRGSWEQYF. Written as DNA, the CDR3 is TGTGCCAGCAGCTTGGGCAGGGGATCGTGGGAGCAGTACTTC.

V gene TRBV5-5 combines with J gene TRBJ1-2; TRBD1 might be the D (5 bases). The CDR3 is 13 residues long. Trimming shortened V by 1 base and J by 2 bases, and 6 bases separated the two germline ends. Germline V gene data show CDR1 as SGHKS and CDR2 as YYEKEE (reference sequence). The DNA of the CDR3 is TGTGCCAGCAGCTTGCCAGGGAACTATGGCTACACCTTC. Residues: CASSLPGNYGYTF. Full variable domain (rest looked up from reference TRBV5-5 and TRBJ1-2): DAGVTQSPTHLIKTRGQQVTLRCSPISGHKSVSWYQQVLGQGPQFIFQYYEKEERGRGNFPDRFSARQFPNYSSELNVNALLLGDSALYLCASSLPGNYGYTFGSGTRLTVV.

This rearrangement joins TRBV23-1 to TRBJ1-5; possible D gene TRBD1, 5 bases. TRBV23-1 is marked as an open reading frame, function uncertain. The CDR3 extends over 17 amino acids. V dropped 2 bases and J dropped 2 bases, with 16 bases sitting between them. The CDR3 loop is CASSQSAFGHRNQPQHF. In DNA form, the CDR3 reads TGCGCCAGCAGTCAAAGTGCCTTTGGACACCGCAATCAGCCCCAGCATTTT.

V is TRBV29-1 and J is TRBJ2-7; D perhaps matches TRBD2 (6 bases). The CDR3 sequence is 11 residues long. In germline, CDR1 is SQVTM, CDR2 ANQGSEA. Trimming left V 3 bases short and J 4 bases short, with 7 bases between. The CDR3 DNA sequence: TGCAGCGTTGATGCGGGGTACGAGCAGTACTTC. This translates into CSVDAGYEQYF.

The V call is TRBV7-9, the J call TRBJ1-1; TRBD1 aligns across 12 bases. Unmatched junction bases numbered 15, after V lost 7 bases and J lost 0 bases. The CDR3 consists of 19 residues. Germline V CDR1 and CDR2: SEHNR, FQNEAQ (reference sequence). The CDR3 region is CASTGTGGIFSSVNTEAFF. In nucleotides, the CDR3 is TGTGCCAGCACCGGGACAGGGGGCATATTTTCCTCCGTGAACACTGAAGCTTTCTTT.

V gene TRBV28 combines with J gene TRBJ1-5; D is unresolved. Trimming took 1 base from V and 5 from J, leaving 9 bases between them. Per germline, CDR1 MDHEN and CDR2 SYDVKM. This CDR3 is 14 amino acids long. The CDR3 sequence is CASSLSGSYQPQHF. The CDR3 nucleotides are TGTGCCAGCAGTTTATCCGGTTCCTATCAGCCCCAGCATTTT.

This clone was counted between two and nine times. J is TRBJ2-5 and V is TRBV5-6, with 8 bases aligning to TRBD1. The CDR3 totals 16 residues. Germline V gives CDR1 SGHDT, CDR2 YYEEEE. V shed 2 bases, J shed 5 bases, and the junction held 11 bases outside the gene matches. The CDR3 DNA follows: TGTGCCAGCAGCTTTACCGGACAGGGCGCGGGGGAGACCCAGTACTTC. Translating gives CASSFTGQGAGETQYF.

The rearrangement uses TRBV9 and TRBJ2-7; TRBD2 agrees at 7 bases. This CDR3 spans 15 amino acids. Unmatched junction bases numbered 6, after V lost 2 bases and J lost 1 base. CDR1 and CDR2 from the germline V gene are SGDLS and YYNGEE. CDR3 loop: CASSVGLAESYEQYF. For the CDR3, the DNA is TGTGCCAGCAGCGTTGGCCTAGCGGAGTCCTACGAGCAGTACTTC.

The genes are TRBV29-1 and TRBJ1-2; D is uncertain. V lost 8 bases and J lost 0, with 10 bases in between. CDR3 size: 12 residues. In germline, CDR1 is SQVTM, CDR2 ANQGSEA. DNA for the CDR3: TGCAGCCTCGGGGATTCTAACTATGGCTACACCTTC. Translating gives CSLGDSNYGYTF.

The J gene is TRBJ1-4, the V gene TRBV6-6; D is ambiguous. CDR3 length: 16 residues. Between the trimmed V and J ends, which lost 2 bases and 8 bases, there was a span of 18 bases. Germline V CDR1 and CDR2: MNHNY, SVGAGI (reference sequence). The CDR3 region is CASSYTRPVSEEKLFF. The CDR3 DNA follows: TGTGCCAGCAGTTACACACGTCCAGTAAGCGAGGAAAAACTGTTTTTT.

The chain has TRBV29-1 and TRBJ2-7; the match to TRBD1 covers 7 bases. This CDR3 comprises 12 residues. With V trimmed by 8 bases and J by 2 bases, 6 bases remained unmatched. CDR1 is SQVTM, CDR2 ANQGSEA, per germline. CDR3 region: CSIRDSTYEQYF. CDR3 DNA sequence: TGCAGCATCCGGGACAGTACCTACGAGCAGTACTTC.

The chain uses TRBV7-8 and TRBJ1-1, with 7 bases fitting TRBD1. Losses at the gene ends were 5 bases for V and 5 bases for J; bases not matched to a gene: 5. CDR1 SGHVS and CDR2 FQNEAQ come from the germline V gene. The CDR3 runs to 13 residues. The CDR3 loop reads CASSQGGRTEAFF. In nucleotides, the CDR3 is TGTGCCAGCAGCCAAGGGGGCAGGACTGAAGCTTTCTTT.

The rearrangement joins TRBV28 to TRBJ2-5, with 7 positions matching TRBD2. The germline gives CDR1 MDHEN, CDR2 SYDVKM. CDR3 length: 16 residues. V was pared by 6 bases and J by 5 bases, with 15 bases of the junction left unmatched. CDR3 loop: CASRPQGREGRETQYF. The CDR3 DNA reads TGTGCCAGCAGACCACAAGGAAGGGAGGGACGTGAGACCCAGTACTTC.

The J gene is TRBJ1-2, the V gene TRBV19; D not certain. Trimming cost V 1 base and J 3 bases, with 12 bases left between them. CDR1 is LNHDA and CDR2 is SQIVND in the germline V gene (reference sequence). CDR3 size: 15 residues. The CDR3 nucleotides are TGTGCCAGTAGTATAGCCAGGAAGAAATACTATGGCTACACCTTC. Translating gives CASSIARKKYYGYTF.

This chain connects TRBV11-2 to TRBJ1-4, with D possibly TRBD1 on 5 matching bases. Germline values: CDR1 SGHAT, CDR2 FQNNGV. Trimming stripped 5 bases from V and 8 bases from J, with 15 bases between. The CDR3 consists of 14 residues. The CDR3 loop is CASSPLRGGEKLFF. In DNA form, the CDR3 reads TGTGCCAGCAGCCCCTTAAGGGGAGGGGAAAAACTGTTTTTT.

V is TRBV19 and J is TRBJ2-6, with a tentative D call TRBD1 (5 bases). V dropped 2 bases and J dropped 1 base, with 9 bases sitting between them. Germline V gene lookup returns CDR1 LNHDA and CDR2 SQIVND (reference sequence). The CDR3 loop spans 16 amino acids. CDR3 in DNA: TGTGCCAGTAGTATACGCTCAGGGTCTGGGGCCAACGTCCTGACTTTC. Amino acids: CASSIRSGSGANVLTF.

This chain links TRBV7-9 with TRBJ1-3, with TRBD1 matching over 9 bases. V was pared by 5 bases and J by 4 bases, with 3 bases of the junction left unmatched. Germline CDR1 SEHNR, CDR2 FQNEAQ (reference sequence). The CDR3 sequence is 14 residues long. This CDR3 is CASSRTGAGNTIYF. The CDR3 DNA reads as TGTGCCAGCAGCCGGACAGGGGCCGGAAACACCATATATTTT.

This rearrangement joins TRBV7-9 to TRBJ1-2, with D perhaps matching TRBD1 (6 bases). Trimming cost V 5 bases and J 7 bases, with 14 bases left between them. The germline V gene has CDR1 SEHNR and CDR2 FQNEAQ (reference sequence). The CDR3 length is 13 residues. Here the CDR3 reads CASSLTWTAGYTF. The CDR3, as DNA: TGTGCCAGCAGCCTAACCTGGACAGCTGGCTACACCTTC.

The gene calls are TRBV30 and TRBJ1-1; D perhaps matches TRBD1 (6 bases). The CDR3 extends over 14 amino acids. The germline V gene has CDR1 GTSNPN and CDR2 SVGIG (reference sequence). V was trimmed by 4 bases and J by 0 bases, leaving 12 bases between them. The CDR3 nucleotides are TGTGCCTGGAACAGGGTAAAACTGAACACTGAAGCTTTCTTT. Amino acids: CAWNRVKLNTEAFF.

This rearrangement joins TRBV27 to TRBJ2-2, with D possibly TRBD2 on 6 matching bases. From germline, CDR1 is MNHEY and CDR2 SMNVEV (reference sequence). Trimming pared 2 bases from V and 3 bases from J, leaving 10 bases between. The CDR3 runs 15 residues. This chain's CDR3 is CASSLAGSHTGELFF. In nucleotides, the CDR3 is TGTGCCAGCAGTTTAGCGGGGAGCCACACCGGGGAGCTGTTTTTT.

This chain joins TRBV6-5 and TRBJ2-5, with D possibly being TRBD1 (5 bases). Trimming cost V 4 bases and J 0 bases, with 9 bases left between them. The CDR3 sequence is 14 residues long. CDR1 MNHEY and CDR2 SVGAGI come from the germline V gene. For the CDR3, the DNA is TGTGCCAGCAGTTTACGCAGGGACCAAGAGACCCAGTACTTC. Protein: CASSLRRDQETQYF.

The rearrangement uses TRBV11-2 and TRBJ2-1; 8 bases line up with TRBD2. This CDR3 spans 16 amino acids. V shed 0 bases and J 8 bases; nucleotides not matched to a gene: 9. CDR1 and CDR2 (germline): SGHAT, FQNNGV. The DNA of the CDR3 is TGTGCCAGCAGCTTAGAGCGAGCGGGAGTATGGGATGAGCAGTTCTTC. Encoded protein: CASSLERAGVWDEQFF.

The CDR3 sequence is CASSYSAFGNQPQHF. CDR3 nucleotides: TGTGCCAGCAGTTACTCCGCTTTCGGGAATCAGCCCCAGCATTTT. The chain recombines TRBV6-5 with TRBJ1-5; unclear D gene. There are 15 residues in the CDR3. The V and J ends lost 0 bases and 4 bases respectively, with 10 bases between them. CDR1 and CDR2 (germline): MNHEY, SVGAGI.

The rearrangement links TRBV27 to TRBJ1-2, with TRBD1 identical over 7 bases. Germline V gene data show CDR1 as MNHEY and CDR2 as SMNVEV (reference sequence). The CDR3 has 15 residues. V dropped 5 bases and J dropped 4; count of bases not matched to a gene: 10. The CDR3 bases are TGTGCCAGCAGTCTTGGACAGGATCATCGCTATGGCTACACCTTC. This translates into CASSLGQDHRYGYTF.

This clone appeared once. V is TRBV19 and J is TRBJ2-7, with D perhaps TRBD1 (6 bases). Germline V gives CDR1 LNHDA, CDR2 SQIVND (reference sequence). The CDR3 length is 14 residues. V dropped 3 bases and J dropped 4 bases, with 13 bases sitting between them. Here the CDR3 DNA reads TGTGCCAGTAGTATCGACAGGTACCCTTACGAGCAGTACTTC. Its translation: CASSIDRYPYEQYF. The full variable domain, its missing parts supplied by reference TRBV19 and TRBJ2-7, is DGGITQSPKYLFRKEGQNVTLSCEQNLNHDAMYWYRQDPGQGLRLIYYSQIVNDFQKGDIAEGYSVSREKKESFPLTVTSAQKNPTAFYLCASSIDRYPYEQYFGPGTRLTVT.

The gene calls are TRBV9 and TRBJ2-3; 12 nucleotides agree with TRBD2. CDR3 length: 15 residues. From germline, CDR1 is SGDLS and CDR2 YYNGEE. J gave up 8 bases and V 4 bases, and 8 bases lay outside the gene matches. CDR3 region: CASSPRTSGAATQYF. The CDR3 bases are TGTGCCAGCAGCCCCCGGACTAGCGGGGCAGCTACGCAGTATTTT. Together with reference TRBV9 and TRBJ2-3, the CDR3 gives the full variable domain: DSGVTQTPKHLITATGQRVTLRCSPRSGDLSVYWYQQSLDQGLQFLIQYYNGEERAKGNILERFSAQQFPDLHSELNLSSLELGDSALYFCASSPRTSGAATQYFGPGTRLTVL.

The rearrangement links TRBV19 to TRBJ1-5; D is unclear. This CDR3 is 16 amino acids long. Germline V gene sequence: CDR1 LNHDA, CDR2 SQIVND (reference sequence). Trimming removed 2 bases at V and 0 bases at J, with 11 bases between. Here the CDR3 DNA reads TGTGCCAGTAGTATAAACACCCCCACTAGCAATCAGCCCCAGCATTTT. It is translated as CASSINTPTSNQPQHF. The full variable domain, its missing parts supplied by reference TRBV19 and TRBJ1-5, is DGGITQSPKYLFRKEGQNVTLSCEQNLNHDAMYWYRQDPGQGLRLIYYSQIVNDFQKGDIAEGYSVSREKKESFPLTVTSAQKNPTAFYLCASSINTPTSNQPQHFGDGTRLSIL.